The clone carrying this T cell receptor beta chain has at least ten counts. Its antigen is as yet unknown. This specimen belongs to a study of early T cells in non-severe SARS-CoV-2 infection. Overall study context: Chains stayed unpaired after sequencing of bulk RNA from unsorted whole blood.

CDR3 size: 16 residues. CDR1 is DFQATT, CDR2 SNEGSKA, per germline (reference sequence). V lost 6 bases to trimming and J lost 2 bases, with 17 bases between them. Individual cDNA molecules each received unique molecular identifiers attached to them. TCRdb passed the 5' RACE reads through MiXCR, listing each CDR3 protein once. The sample lists around 29,000 distinct CDR3 sequences; around 5% were seen once. Findings of the study overall: VDJdb-based matching was biased toward anti-spike CD8 responses and missed private and CD4 specificities.

This receptor was taken from an adult who was a healthcare worker with PCR-confirmed SARS-CoV-2 infection or an uninfected control (not recorded which). The sequencing sample was made of whole blood. The chain couples TRBV20-1 to TRBJ2-6; tentatively, D is TRBD1 (6 bases). CDR3 bases: TGCAGTGCCGAGGTACAGGGCCTTCCTGGGGCCAACGTCCTGACTTTC. This translates into CSAEVQGLPGANVLTF.